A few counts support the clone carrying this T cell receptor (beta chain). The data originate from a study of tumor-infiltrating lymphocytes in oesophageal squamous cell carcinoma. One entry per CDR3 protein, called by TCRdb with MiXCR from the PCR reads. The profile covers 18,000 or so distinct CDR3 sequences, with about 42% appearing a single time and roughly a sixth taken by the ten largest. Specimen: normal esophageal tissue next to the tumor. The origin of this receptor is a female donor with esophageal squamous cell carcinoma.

In nucleotides, the CDR3 is TGTGCCAGCAGCTTAGGACCGCAAGAGACCCAGTACTTC. Translating it yields CASSLGPQETQYF. This sequence joins TRBV7-2 and TRBJ2-5; D unresolved. The V gene's germline CDR1 is SGHTA and CDR2 FQGNSA. This CDR3 has 13 amino acids. Between the trimmed V and J ends, which lost 1 base and 2 bases, there was a span of 5 bases.